The sequence of this T cell receptor (beta chain) was determined in a study of T cells after posttransplantation cyclophosphamide (dated by TCRdb to about 2016). Background on the whole study: Using TRB sequencing, the study followed how the T cell repertoire rebuilt after myeloablative bone marrow transplantation with posttransplantation cyclophosphamide given as GVHD prophylaxis. Samples from 35 to 45 PTCy-treated patients, along with samples from roughly 16 of their related bone marrow donors, underwent antigen receptor sequencing. Because TRA and TRB clonality were tightly correlated in 8 or 9 samples, subsequent TCR analyses were focused on TRB only. TRB sequencing was performed on blood from all 35 or so PTCy patients with 1-year posttransplant specimens. Public TRB sequences were searched against a database of over 3,500 sequences associated with responses to pathogens, tumor antigens, self-antigens and alloantigens. Up to 3 additional blood samples from 2 to 5.2 years after transplant were also TRB-sequenced in 3 patients, as was pretransplant blood from several patients.

What the research found in general, with its limitations: The TRB repertoires of T cells infiltrating skin or GI tract showed only limited overlap with the TRB repertoires of T cells in blood. Donor-recipient similarity was low at 1-2 months but rose over the first year, and later blood repertoires were often dominated by donor CD8+ memory clones. Across the 35 to 55 patients, TRB clonality was highly associated with recipient CMV seropositivity and CMV reactivation, and diversity with PTCy was similar to that in the CNI/methotrexate controls.

Related bone marrow donors provided peripheral blood samples on the day of marrow donation. Peripheral blood and bone marrow mononuclear cells were isolated by Ficoll-Hypaque density centrifugation and cryopreserved. The cysteine opens and the phenylalanine closes a CDR3 of 15 amino acids. Solely the CDR3 DNA is kept, with 45 bases framed from the first base. V and J lose 5 bases and 3 bases, and a span of 13 bases separates them. From a lookup of the germline V gene, CDR1 and CDR2 are MGHDK and SYGVNS. In this sample, this clone turned up many times. Its recognized antigen is unknown. It has no much larger one-base neighbor in the sample; base qualities were not kept. TRB sequencing used genomic DNA with the immunoSEQ assay at survey resolution or the hsTCRB kit. As for the original processing: The immunoSEQ software handled the initial read processing, while the LymphoSeq R package was used for the repertoire analyses. Clonality was computed as 1 minus normalized Shannon entropy; Gini coefficient was also calculated for each TRB dataset. To infer phenotypes in unsorted samples, TRB sequences from sorted subsets of the recipient or donor were mapped onto unsorted samples from the same recipient. The table was pulled from immuneACCESS by TCRdb, which kept in-frame rearrangements only. Such tables lose some clones; where checked, under half of the loss comes from unresolved V genes, and the rest has no known cause. For V, J and clone size, that table is used; D and trimming come from the DNA. Across this sample, about 37,000 clones were tabulated and none appeared just once. The ten largest account for roughly 5.9% of the sample.

The chain was built from TRBV25-1 and TRBJ2-2; perhaps TRBD2 is the D gene, with 6 bases matching. The receptor was derived from a man aged 25-45 years in good health and a related stem cell transplant donor. Sequencing was carried out using PBMCs. CDR3 loop: CASSNLAPDTGELFF. Read as DNA, the sequence is TGTGCCAGCAGTAACCTAGCGCCAGACACCGGGGAGCTGTTTTTT.